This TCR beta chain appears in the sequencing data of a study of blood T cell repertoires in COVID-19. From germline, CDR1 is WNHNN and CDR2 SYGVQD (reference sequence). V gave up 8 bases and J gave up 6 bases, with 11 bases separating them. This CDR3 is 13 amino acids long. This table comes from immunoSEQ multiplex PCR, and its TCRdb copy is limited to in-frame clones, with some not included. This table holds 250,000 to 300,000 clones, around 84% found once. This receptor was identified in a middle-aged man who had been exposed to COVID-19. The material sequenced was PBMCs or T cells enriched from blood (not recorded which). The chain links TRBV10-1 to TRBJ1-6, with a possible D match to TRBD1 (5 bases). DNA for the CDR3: TGCGCCAGCGGTCAGGGCCCTAATTCACCCCTCCACTTT. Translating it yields CASGQGPNSPLHF.